Below, 5 T cell receptor beta chains from the same sample are listed, as sequenced in a study of identical twins. TCRdb called the 5' RACE reads again in MiXCR, with one record for every CDR3 protein. The sample lists roughly 720,000 distinct CDR3 sequences, about 18% occurring once. The same data also contributed to another study, on T cells expressing NK-cell markers.

Sequenced sample: PBMCs. The receptors shown here come from a woman under 30 in good health.

The chain combines TRBV25-1 with TRBJ2-1; 10 positions agree with TRBD1. CDR3 length: 16 residues. From germline, CDR1 is MGHDK and CDR2 SYGVNS. V lost 4 bases to trimming and J lost 6 bases; unmatched junction nucleotides: 9. CDR3 sequence: CASSGTIRDRGNEQFF. In DNA form, the CDR3 reads TGTGCCAGCAGTGGCACAATCCGGGACAGGGGCAATGAGCAGTTCTTC.

This chain uses TRBV5-6 with TRBJ2-5; D is tentatively TRBD1 or TRBD2 (6 bases each). Germline CDR1 SGHDT, CDR2 YYEEEE. CDR3 length: 16 amino acids. V was pared by 4 bases and J by 5 bases, with 21 bases between. CDR3 in DNA: TGTGCCAGCAGCCCGAATTCGGGGGCGATGGGGGAGACCCAGTACTTC. Translated: CASSPNSGAMGETQYF.

The rearrangement joins TRBV20-1 to TRBJ2-7; possible D gene TRBD2, 6 bases. V lost 5 bases to trimming and J lost 1 base, with 12 bases between them. Germline V gene data show CDR1 as DFQATT and CDR2 as SNEGSKA (reference sequence). CDR3 length: 13 residues. The CDR3 spells CSARRGRSYEQYF. The CDR3 DNA sequence: TGCAGTGCTCGGAGGGGTCGGTCCTACGAGCAGTACTTC.

The rearrangement uses TRBV6-5 and TRBJ2-7, with D tentatively TRBD1 (6 bases). Germline assignment: CDR1 MNHEY and CDR2 SVGAGI. Trimming cost V 4 bases and J 0 bases, with 19 bases left between them. The CDR3 is made up of 17 amino acids. DNA for the CDR3: TGTGCCAGCAGTTTACCGTTGACAGGCCAGAGCTCCTACGAGCAGTACTTC. It specifies CASSLPLTGQSSYEQYF.

This clonotype has only a few counts. The chain combines TRBV6-1 with TRBJ1-5, with D possibly matching TRBD1 (6 bases). From germline, CDR1 is MNHNS and CDR2 SASEGT. The CDR3 extends over 14 amino acids. Trimming took 3 bases from V and 3 from J, leaving 9 bases between them. The CDR3 region is CASSEDRVNQPQHF. The CDR3, as DNA: TGTGCCAGCAGTGAGGACAGAGTCAATCAGCCCCAGCATTTT.